The clone carrying this T cell receptor (beta chain) has at least ten counts. Its antigen is not known. Researchers took RNA transcripts and amplified the TCR beta CDR3 regions from them. During a first-round RT-PCR of the TCR CDR3, the HTBI primer set was used. TCRdb re-derived calls from the multiplex PCR reads in MiXCR, one entry per CDR3 protein. The repertoire includes 380,000 or so distinct CDR3 sequences, about 13% of them detected once, and around 21% sits in the top ten. The CDR3 extends over 15 amino acids. V shed 2 bases and J shed 5 bases, with 15 bases lying between them. This specimen belongs to a study of T cells in Graves' hyperthyroidism and ophthalmopathy. Study conclusions and caveats: A median about 6.2 months before onset, the model predicted ophthalmopathy. In simple terms, a model built on 13 V-J features told ophthalmopathy apart from stable hyperthyroidism. In blood, most of the thyroid clonotypes expanded above 0.001 were also present.

The rearrangement joins TRBV12-3 or TRBV12-4 to TRBJ2-5; D could derive from TRBD1 or TRBD2 (5 bases each). Sequences were obtained from blood. This TCR derives from a man aged 25 to 45 with Graves' hyperthyroidism that later progressed to Graves' ophthalmopathy. The CDR3, as DNA: TGTGCCAGCAGTTTACGGGGCGTGGCGTGGGAGACCCAGTACTTC. Residues: CASSLRGVAWETQYF.